Below are 24 T cell receptor beta chains sequenced from a single sample in a study of blood T cell repertoires in COVID-19. The assay was immunoSEQ multiplex PCR, and TCRdb's table has in-frame clones only and misses some. The sample contains about 190,000 clones, roughly four fifths of which appear only once. Material: peripheral blood. Source of these receptors: a man aged 25-40 years with active or convalescent COVID-19.

The rearrangement links TRBV7-2 to TRBJ2-3; D unresolved. Deletions cut 3 bases from V and 4 bases from J, with 14 bases between. The CDR3 consists of 15 residues. Germline V CDR1 and CDR2: SGHTA, FQGNSA. The CDR3 coding sequence is TGTGCCAGCAGCTTGGTGACTTCCCCCGCAGATACGCAGTATTTT. It is translated as CASSLVTSPADTQYF. Based on the CDR3 plus reference TRBV7-2 and TRBJ2-3, the full variable domain is GAGVSQSPSNKVTEKGKDVELRCDPISGHTALYWYRQSLGQGLEFLIYFQGNSAPDKSGLPSDRFSAERTGGSVSTLTIQRTQQEDSAVYLCASSLVTSPADTQYFGPGTRLTVL.

This chain uses TRBV7-8 with TRBJ2-1, with TRBD2 identical over 11 bases. CDR1 and CDR2 from the germline V gene are SGHVS and FQNEAQ. With V trimmed by 1 base and J by 7 bases, 3 bases remained unmatched. The length of the CDR3 is 15 residues. Here the CDR3 reads CASSLVSSGGNEQFF. The CDR3 DNA reads TGTGCCAGCAGCTTAGTGTCTAGCGGGGGGAATGAGCAGTTCTTC.

The chain is built from TRBV28 and TRBJ1-2; 7 nucleotides line up with TRBD1. Looked up from germline, CDR1 is MDHEN and CDR2 is SYDVKM. This CDR3 has 15 amino acids. Trimming took 5 bases from V and 8 from J; bases not matched to a gene: 14. CDR3 in DNA: TGTGCCAGCAGTGAGGACAGGTTTGGGAAAAACGGCTACACCTTC. As protein: CASSEDRFGKNGYTF.

In DNA, the CDR3 is TGTGCCAGCAGCCCGGGACAGAATTCACCCCTCCACTTT. It specifies CASSPGQNSPLHF. The chain combines TRBV11-2 with TRBJ1-6, with 7 bases matching TRBD1. V lost 5 bases and J lost 7; bases outside the gene matches: 2. The CDR3 is made up of 13 amino acids. The germline gives CDR1 SGHAT, CDR2 FQNNGV. Combining the CDR3 with reference TRBV11-2 and TRBJ1-6 gives the whole variable domain EAGVAQSPRYKIIEKRQSVAFWCNPISGHATLYWYQQILGQGPKLLIQFQNNGVVDDSQLPKDRFSAERLKGVDSTLKIQPAKLEDSAVYLCASSPGQNSPLHFGNGTRLTVT.

The chain combines TRBV30 with TRBJ1-5, with D perhaps TRBD1 (5 bases). V was shortened by 5 bases and J by 6 bases, with 20 bases between the two germline ends. The CDR3 extends over 15 amino acids. From germline, CDR1 is GTSNPN and CDR2 SVGIG (reference sequence). CDR3 protein: CAWAQRGGGGQPQHF. DNA for the CDR3: TGTGCCTGGGCCCAACGGGGGGGAGGTGGTCAGCCCCAGCATTTT.

The chain employs TRBV19 and TRBJ1-1, with 7 bases fitting TRBD1. In germline, CDR1 is LNHDA, CDR2 SQIVND (reference sequence). Trimming took 5 bases from V and 4 from J; bases not matched to a gene: 10. The CDR3 has 15 amino acids. DNA of the CDR3: TGTGCCAGTAGTTCCAGCCCCGACAGGGCCACTGAAGCTTTCTTT. This codes for CASSSSPDRATEAFF.

V gene TRBV28 combines with J gene TRBJ1-1; D may be TRBD1 (6 bases). V lost 1 base and J lost 5, with 29 bases in between. This CDR3 comprises 20 residues. The germline CDR1 and CDR2 sequences are MDHEN and SYDVKM. As DNA, the CDR3 is TGTGCCAGCAGTTTATTCGATTTTCTTACTCAGGGGACCCTTGGGACTGAAGCTTTCTTT. This codes for CASSLFDFLTQGTLGTEAFF.

The chain couples TRBV7-9 to TRBJ1-1; 7 positions agree with TRBD1. J was trimmed by 8 bases and V by 4 bases; bases with no gene match: 10. The CDR3 runs 14 residues. The germline V gene has CDR1 SEHNR and CDR2 FQNEAQ (reference sequence). CDR3 DNA: TGTGCCAGCAGCTGGGTGATCGAGGGGGCCGAAGCTTTCTTT. The encoded protein is CASSWVIEGAEAFF.

This clone was observed once. V is TRBV7-6 and J is TRBJ2-3; 14 bases agree with TRBD2. Germline V gives CDR1 SGHVS, CDR2 FNYEAQ. The CDR3 contains 18 residues. Trimming removed 5 bases from V and 2 bases from J; junction bases left unmatched: 9. The CDR3 protein is CASSPSGTSGRNTDTQYF. Written as DNA, the CDR3 is TGTGCCAGCAGCCCCTCCGGGACTAGCGGGAGAAACACAGATACGCAGTATTTT. The whole variable domain, remainder taken from reference TRBV7-6 and TRBJ2-3, is GAGVSQSPRYKVTKRGQDVALRCDPISGHVSLYWYRQALGQGPEFLTYFNYEAQQDKSGLPNDRFSAERPEGSISTLTIQRTEQRDSAMYRCASSPSGTSGRNTDTQYFGPGTRLTVL.

This chain connects TRBV25-1 to TRBJ2-7, with TRBD2 as a possible D gene (6 bases). The CDR3 sequence is 16 residues long. The V and J ends lost 3 bases and 6 bases respectively, with 21 bases between them. CDR1 is MGHDK and CDR2 is SYGVNS in the germline V gene. CDR3 loop: CASSDGRTTVASEQYF. The CDR3 nucleotides are TGTGCCAGCAGTGATGGGAGGACGACAGTGGCTTCCGAGCAGTACTTC.

The chain joins TRBV5-1 to TRBJ2-3, with 7 bases matching TRBD2. The CDR3 contains 16 residues. With V trimmed by 4 bases and J by 5 bases, 13 bases remained unmatched. Germline V gene sequence: CDR1 SGHRS, CDR2 YFSETQ. The CDR3: CASSPAQGGAGDTQYF. CDR3 DNA: TGCGCCAGCAGCCCCGCCCAGGGAGGGGCAGGAGATACGCAGTATTTT. Full variable domain (rest looked up from reference TRBV5-1 and TRBJ2-3): KAGVTQTPRYLIKTRGQQVTLSCSPISGHRSVSWYQQTPGQGLQFLFEYFSETQRNKGNFPGRFSGRQFSNSRSEMNVSTLELGDSALYLCASSPAQGGAGDTQYFGPGTRLTVL.

This clone was observed a single time. V usage is TRBV18 and J usage is TRBJ1-5; 12 bases fit TRBD1. This CDR3 has 16 amino acids. Germline values: CDR1 KGHSH, CDR2 LQKENI. The ends lost 3 bases at V and 5 bases at J; junction bases unmatched: 5. Here the CDR3 DNA reads TGTGCCAGCTCACCCCGGGACAGGGGGCTCGATCAGCCCCAGCATTTT. Its translation is CASSPRDRGLDQPQHF.

The J gene is TRBJ1-1, the V gene TRBV19; the D gene is possibly TRBD1 (5 bases). Between the trimmed V and J ends, which lost 7 bases and 1 base, there was a span of 10 bases. This CDR3 is 13 amino acids long. Germline values: CDR1 LNHDA, CDR2 SQIVND (reference sequence). Written as DNA, the CDR3 is TGTGCCAGTAAGTGGGGCGGGAACACTGAAGCTTTCTTT. This encodes CASKWGGNTEAFF.

The gene calls are TRBV5-4 and TRBJ1-2; D call uncertain. The CDR3 contains 15 residues. Germline CDR1 reads SGHNT; CDR2 reads YYREEE (reference sequence). V gave up 4 bases and J gave up 5 bases, with 18 bases separating them. CDR3 residues: CASSPTRSGGYGYTF. The CDR3 nucleotides are TGTGCCAGCAGCCCTACCAGGTCAGGAGGGTATGGCTACACCTTC.

The CDR3 reads CATSATLGQGPSGANVLTF. The CDR3 DNA reads TGTGCCACCAGCGCCACTTTGGGACAGGGCCCCTCTGGGGCCAACGTCCTGACTTTC. V gene TRBV24-1 combines with J gene TRBJ2-6, with TRBD1 matching over 9 bases. The ends lost 7 bases at V and 0 bases at J; junction bases unmatched: 12. CDR1 KGHDR and CDR2 SFDVKD come from the germline V gene. The CDR3 covers 19 residues.

This chain uses TRBV30 with TRBJ1-6; 11 positions match TRBD1. V lost 4 bases, J lost 9 bases, and 11 bases stayed unmatched. From germline, CDR1 is GTSNPN and CDR2 SVGIG (reference sequence). CDR3 length equals 16 residues. The CDR3 region has the DNA TGTGCCTGGACCTCCCCGGACAGGGGGCCCGGTTCACCCCTCCACTTT. Amino acid sequence: CAWTSPDRGPGSPLHF.

This clone showed up just a few times. The chain recombines TRBV5-5 with TRBJ1-6, with 8 bases aligning to TRBD1. The CDR3 covers 16 residues. The germline V gene encodes CDR1 SGHKS and CDR2 YYEKEE (reference sequence). V shed 1 base, J shed 5 bases, and the junction held 5 bases outside the gene matches. DNA of the CDR3: TGTGCCAGCAGCTTGCAGGGGGCGCTGAATAATTCACCCCTCCACTTT. Its translation: CASSLQGALNNSPLHF.

A few counts support this clone. V usage is TRBV28 and J usage is TRBJ1-2; D is undetermined. The CDR3 runs 12 residues. Germline lookup yields CDR1 MDHEN and CDR2 SYDVKM. V lost 6 bases to trimming and J lost 7 bases, with 12 bases between them. The CDR3 DNA is TGTGCCAGCAGCGCGGGTCACCTTGGCTACACCTTC. Translation: CASSAGHLGYTF.

This chain's CDR3 is CASSVRGTNTGELFF. DNA for the CDR3: TGCGCCAGCAGTGTCCGCGGTACGAACACCGGGGAGCTGTTTTTT. The rearrangement links TRBV10-2 to TRBJ2-2; D call uncertain. The V gene lost 4 bases and the J gene lost 0 bases, with 9 bases spanning the gap. Germline CDR1 and CDR2: WSHSY and SAAADI. The CDR3 length is 15 residues.

The chain links TRBV6-2 or TRBV6-3 to TRBJ2-1, with D possibly being TRBD2 (5 bases). V gave up 0 bases and J gave up 4 bases, with 16 bases separating them. CDR3 length: 17 residues. Germline V CDR1 and CDR2: MNHEY, SVGEGT. CDR3 DNA sequence: TGTGCCAGCAGTTACTCGACGGGGAGTTCCCATTACAATGAGCAGTTCTTC. This gives the protein CASSYSTGSSHYNEQFF.

The chain uses TRBV10-3 and TRBJ1-5, with D perhaps TRBD1 (6 bases). The germline CDR1 and CDR2 sequences are ENHRY and SYGVKD. This CDR3 has 13 amino acids. Deletions cut 6 bases from V and 5 bases from J, with 11 bases between. The CDR3 sequence is CAIRRQEDQPQHF. CDR3 in DNA: TGTGCCATCAGGAGACAGGAAGATCAGCCCCAGCATTTT.

The J gene is TRBJ1-6, the V gene TRBV9; TRBD1 might be the D (5 bases). The CDR3 contains 14 residues. The germline gives CDR1 SGDLS, CDR2 YYNGEE. V was trimmed by 7 bases and J by 6 bases, leaving 14 bases between them. This chain's CDR3 is CASAPGGINSPLHF. Here the CDR3 DNA reads TGTGCCAGCGCCCCCGGGGGTATTAATTCACCCCTCCACTTT. The full variable domain, rest sourced from reference TRBV9 and TRBJ1-6, is DSGVTQTPKHLITATGQRVTLRCSPRSGDLSVYWYQQSLDQGLQFLIQYYNGEERAKGNILERFSAQQFPDLHSELNLSSLELGDSALYFCASAPGGINSPLHFGNGTRLTVT.

The chain uses TRBV30 and TRBJ1-3; D unresolved. CDR1 is GTSNPN, CDR2 SVGIG, per germline (reference sequence). The ends were cut back, 0 bases at V and 4 bases at J, with 7 bases in the middle. The length of the CDR3 is 13 residues. The CDR3 reads CAWSVLSGNTIYF. In DNA, the CDR3 is TGTGCCTGGAGTGTACTGTCCGGAAACACCATATATTTT. Drawing the rest from reference TRBV30 and TRBJ1-3, the complete variable domain is SQTIHQWPATLVQPVGSPLSLECTVEGTSNPNLYWYRQAAGRGLQLLFYSVGIGQISSEVPQNLSASRPQDRQFILSSKKLLLSDSGFYLCAWSVLSGNTIYFGEGSWLTVV.

The chain couples TRBV6-5 to TRBJ1-1; D unresolved. Trimming stripped 5 bases from V and 7 bases from J, with 8 bases between. The germline V gene encodes CDR1 MNHEY and CDR2 SVGAGI. This CDR3 is built from 11 residues. The DNA of the CDR3 is TGTGCCAGCAGTACCAGTCTTGAAGCTTTCTTT. It translates to CASSTSLEAFF.